The 19 T cell receptor beta chains below all came from one sample that was sequenced in a study of early T cells in non-severe SARS-CoV-2 infection. TCRdb re-called the 5' RACE reads with MiXCR, one entry per CDR3 protein. The sample lists 86,000 or so distinct CDR3 sequences; around an eighth were seen once. The specimen sequenced was whole blood. The receptors originated from an adult who was a healthcare worker with PCR-confirmed SARS-CoV-2 infection or an uninfected control (not recorded which).

This clonotype has a handful of counts. V gene TRBV7-9 combines with J gene TRBJ1-5, with a possible D match to TRBD1 (5 bases). Per the germline V gene, CDR1 is SEHNR and CDR2 is FQNEAQ (reference sequence). The CDR3 is 13 residues long. V was pared by 0 bases and J by 9 bases, with 9 bases between. CDR3 sequence (DNA): TGTGCCAGCAGCTTAGCGGAGGGACTGCCCCAGCATTTT. Encoded protein: CASSLAEGLPQHF. Full variable domain (missing parts from reference TRBV7-9 and TRBJ1-5): DTGVSQNPRHKITKRGQNVTFRCDPISEHNRLYWYRQTLGQGPEFLTYFQNEAQLEKSRLLSDRFSAERPKGSFSTLEIQRTEQGDSAMYLCASSLAEGLPQHFGDGTRLSIL.

The DNA for the CDR3 is TGTGCCAGCAGTCGGACTAGCGGGAGAGGGGAGTACTTC. Amino acid sequence: CASSRTSGRGEYF. The chain couples TRBV28 to TRBJ2-7; the match to TRBD2 covers 13 bases. V lost 5 bases, J lost 11 bases, and 6 bases stayed unmatched. This CDR3 is 13 amino acids long. Germline values: CDR1 MDHEN, CDR2 SYDVKM.

This clonotype came up many times. The chain combines TRBV14 with TRBJ2-7; unclear D gene. The V gene lost 2 bases and the J gene lost 9 bases, with 11 bases spanning the gap. The CDR3 contains 12 residues. CDR1 SGHDN and CDR2 FVKESK come from the germline V gene. The CDR3 is CASSQQPTGQYF. The CDR3 bases are TGTGCCAGCAGCCAACAACCGACCGGGCAGTACTTC.

There are a few counts of this clonotype. The chain employs TRBV5-1 and TRBJ2-7, with a weak D call TRBD2 (7 bases). V was cut by 2 bases and J by 4 bases, with 13 bases left in between. The CDR3 totals 14 residues. CDR1 and CDR2 from the germline V gene are SGHRS and YFSETQ. The CDR3 DNA sequence: TGCGCCAGCAGCTTCGGGGGGCTTACATACGAGCAGTACTTC. It translates to CASSFGGLTYEQYF.

The gene calls are TRBV10-3 and TRBJ2-7; 11 bases align to TRBD1. The CDR3 contains 14 residues. CDR1 is ENHRY and CDR2 is SYGVKD in the germline V gene. The V segment lost 7 bases and the J segment 3 bases; nucleotides outside the gene matches: 5. This chain's CDR3 is CAITPGQGDYEQYF. The CDR3 nucleotides are TGTGCCATCACCCCGGGACAGGGGGACTACGAGCAGTACTTC.

Concerning this clonotype itself: As the CDR3 is not closed by the conserved phenylalanine or tryptophan, this likely results from a read error. The DNA is left out, because the CDR3 cannot be placed on it with certainty; the CDR3 is given as TCRdb lists it. The gene calls are TRBV29-1 and TRBJ2-1; TRBD2 is taken as the D call from the table, unchecked against the DNA. Germline V gene lookup returns CDR1 SQVTM and CDR2 ANQGSEA. The CDR3 has 11 amino acids, counting both end residues. CDR3: CSVDLLAGVLL.

This clonotype has a count of ten or more. The chain carries TRBV21-1 and TRBJ2-1; the DNA was not used to check the table's D call, TRBD2. TRBV21-1 is termed a pseudogene. The CDR3 extends over 19 amino acids. The CDR3 nucleotides read TGTGCCAGCAGCTCCCCGGGACTAGCGGGGGGGCAATTTAGAAATGAGCAGTTCTTC. It is translated as CASSSPGLAGGQFRNEQFF.

The sample holds a few counts of this clonotype. V usage is TRBV7-9 and J usage is TRBJ2-7, with D unclear. Germline V gene lookup returns CDR1 SEHNR and CDR2 FQNEAQ (reference sequence). This CDR3 contains 16 residues. V shed 1 base and J shed 2 bases, with 15 bases lying between them. CDR3 sequence: CASSLVTLAEAYEQYF. The CDR3, as DNA: TGTGCCAGCAGCTTAGTTACCCTGGCAGAAGCCTACGAGCAGTACTTC. The entire variable domain, with the rest obtained from reference TRBV7-9 and TRBJ2-7, is as follows: DTGVSQNPRHKITKRGQNVTFRCDPISEHNRLYWYRQTLGQGPEFLTYFQNEAQLEKSRLLSDRFSAERPKGSFSTLEIQRTEQGDSAMYLCASSLVTLAEAYEQYFGPGTRLTVT.

In this sample, this clonotype turned up many times. The chain employs TRBV27 and TRBJ2-1; D perhaps matches TRBD1 (7 bases). CDR3 length equals 14 residues. The V gene's germline CDR1 is MNHEY and CDR2 SMNVEV (reference sequence). Trimming left V 5 bases short and J 8 bases short, with 16 bases between. As DNA, the CDR3 is TGTGCCAGCAGTCCAATCGACAGGGAGGATGAGCAGTTCTTC. Amino acid sequence: CASSPIDREDEQFF.

This clonotype was seen repeatedly, ten times or more. The chain recombines TRBV29-1 with TRBJ1-4, with D possibly TRBD1 on 5 matching bases. This CDR3 contains 14 residues. V was pared by 5 bases and J by 8 bases, with 18 bases between. The germline V gene encodes CDR1 SQVTM and CDR2 ANQGSEA. The CDR3 DNA is TGCAGCGTTTGGGGGGGTGAAGTTCGGGAAAAACTGTTTTTT. This gives the protein CSVWGGEVREKLFF.

The rearrangement links TRBV13 to TRBJ2-1; 8 nucleotides agree with TRBD2. The germline V gene encodes CDR1 PRHDT and CDR2 FYEKMQ (reference sequence). CDR3 length equals 19 residues. V lost 5 bases and J lost 7; bases outside the gene matches: 22. The CDR3 bases are TGTGCCAGCAGCCCTCCTTTTTGGCGGTTAGCGGGGCGGGATAATGAGCAGTTCTTC. Translated: CASSPPFWRLAGRDNEQFF.

V and J are TRBV29-1 and TRBJ2-3; D may correspond to TRBD1 or TRBD2 (5 bases each). CDR1 SQVTM and CDR2 ANQGSEA come from the germline V gene. Between the trimmed V and J ends, which lost 1 base and 13 bases, there was a span of 15 bases. This CDR3 has 12 residues. CDR3 coding DNA: TGCAGCGTTGAAGGGGGGTCAGTAGAGAAGTATTTT. This gives the protein CSVEGGSVEKYF.

Many counts were recorded for this clonotype. The chain uses TRBV2 and TRBJ2-2; D is possibly TRBD2 (6 bases). This CDR3 region has 13 residues. V lost 8 bases and J lost 4, with 11 bases in between. Germline CDR1 reads SNHLY; CDR2 reads FYNNEI. The CDR3 sequence: CASWRDGTGELFF. The CDR3 region has the DNA TGTGCCAGCTGGCGGGACGGCACCGGGGAGCTGTTTTTT.

This clonotype was seen a handful of times. The rearrangement links TRBV9 to TRBJ2-3, with 7 bases lining up with TRBD1. CDR1 is SGDLS, CDR2 YYNGEE, per germline. CDR3 length equals 15 residues. The trim removed 3 bases at V and 6 bases at J, leaving 10 bases unmatched. CDR3 nucleotides: TGTGCCAGCAGCGAGAGGGGGCGCAACCCGGATACGCAGTATTTT. Translation: CASSERGRNPDTQYF.

This clonotype was counted many times. V is TRBV4-1 and J is TRBJ2-7, with D possibly matching TRBD1 (6 bases). CDR1 and CDR2 from the germline V gene are MGHRA and YSYEKL. Trimming took 3 bases from V and 6 from J, leaving 15 bases between them. This CDR3 is built from 14 residues. CDR3 DNA sequence: TGCGCCAGCAGCCAGGAAGGACAGCTCGGCGAGCAGTACTTC. This sequence encodes CASSQEGQLGEQYF.

This clonotype was seen a handful of times. J is TRBJ1-2 and V is TRBV29-1, with TRBD1 matching 7 bases. J gave up 4 bases and V 7 bases, and 9 bases lay outside the gene matches. Per germline, CDR1 SQVTM and CDR2 ANQGSEA. The CDR3 is 13 amino acids. CDR3 sequence (DNA): TGCAGCGCTACAGGGGATCTCGCCTATGGCTACACCTTC. Translating it yields CSATGDLAYGYTF.

This chain links TRBV6-2 or TRBV6-3 with TRBJ2-1; the D is unclear. The CDR3 totals 15 residues. Trimming removed 1 base from V and 4 bases from J, with 11 bases in between. Germline CDR1 is MNHEY and CDR2 is SVGEGT. The chain's CDR3 is CASSYFSLLYNEQFF. The CDR3 DNA sequence: TGTGCCAGCAGTTACTTCTCCCTCCTATACAATGAGCAGTTCTTC.

This clonotype was picked up a small number of times. V and J are TRBV5-6 and TRBJ2-2, with 7 bases matching TRBD1. Germline trimming cut 3 bases from V and 4 bases from J; bases unmatched to any gene: 3. Germline values: CDR1 SGHDT, CDR2 YYEEEE. CDR3 length equals 14 residues. Written as DNA, the CDR3 is TGTGCCAGCAGCTCGGGACAGCTCACCGGGGAGCTGTTTTTT. Translated, it gives CASSSGQLTGELFF.

The rearrangement links TRBV2 to TRBJ2-3; no reliable D call. CDR1 is SNHLY and CDR2 is FYNNEI in the germline V gene. V was clipped by 7 bases and J by 4 bases, with 9 bases between them. The CDR3 runs 12 residues. The CDR3 loop reads CASTFVSDTQYF. DNA of the CDR3: TGTGCCAGCACCTTCGTATCAGATACGCAGTATTTT.